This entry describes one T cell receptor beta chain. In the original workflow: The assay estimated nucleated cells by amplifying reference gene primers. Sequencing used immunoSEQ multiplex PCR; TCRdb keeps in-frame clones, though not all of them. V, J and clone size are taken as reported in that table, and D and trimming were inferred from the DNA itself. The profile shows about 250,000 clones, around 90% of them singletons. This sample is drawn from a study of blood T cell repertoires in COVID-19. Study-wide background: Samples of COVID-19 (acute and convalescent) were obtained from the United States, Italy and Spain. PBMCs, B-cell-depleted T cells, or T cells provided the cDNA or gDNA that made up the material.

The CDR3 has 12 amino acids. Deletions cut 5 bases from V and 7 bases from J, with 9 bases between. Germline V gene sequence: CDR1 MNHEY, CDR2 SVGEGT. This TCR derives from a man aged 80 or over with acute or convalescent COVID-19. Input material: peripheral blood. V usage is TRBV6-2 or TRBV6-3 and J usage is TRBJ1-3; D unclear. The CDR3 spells CASSSGGNTIYF. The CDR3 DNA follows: TGTGCCAGCAGTAGCGGCGGGAACACCATATATTTT.